The 22 T cell receptor beta chains below come from one sample, sequenced in a study of OX40 agonist ivuxolimab in advanced cancers. Clones were read by immunoSEQ multiplex PCR, and TCRdb kept only the in-frame ones, dropping some. The table includes some 40,000 clones, 91% detected once. The material sequenced was CD4+ or CD8+ T cells sorted from blood, taken in a trial of the OX40 agonist ivuxolimab. These receptors all stem from an adult with an advanced solid tumor such as melanoma, head and neck, liver or kidney cancer.

The chain is built from TRBV5-1 and TRBJ2-1; 8 nucleotides line up with TRBD1. The germline V gene has CDR1 SGHRS and CDR2 YFSETQ. Unmatched junction bases numbered 7, after V lost 4 bases and J lost 4 bases. The CDR3 consists of 15 residues. The CDR3 spells CASSLGRGLYNEQFF. CDR3 nucleotides: TGCGCCAGCAGCCTGGGCAGGGGGCTTTACAATGAGCAGTTCTTC.

This clone was seen only once. V and J are TRBV5-4 and TRBJ1-1; no firm D call. Germline values: CDR1 SGHNT, CDR2 YYREEE (reference sequence). V shed 5 bases and J shed 1 base, with 9 bases lying between them. CDR3 size: 13 residues. For the CDR3, the DNA is TGTGCCAGCAGATATCTAGGGAACACTGAAGCTTTCTTT. It translates to CASRYLGNTEAFF.

The chain carries TRBV13 and TRBJ2-1; 13 nucleotides align to TRBD2. With V trimmed by 5 bases and J by 8 bases, 9 bases remained unmatched. The V gene's germline CDR1 is PRHDT and CDR2 FYEKMQ (reference sequence). This CDR3 comprises 16 residues. CDR3 sequence reads: CASSGQTSGRAYEQFF. Written as DNA, the CDR3 is TGTGCCAGCAGCGGGCAAACTAGCGGGAGGGCCTATGAGCAGTTCTTC.

The J gene is TRBJ2-7, the V gene TRBV30; TRBD1 might be the D (6 bases). The germline gives CDR1 GTSNPN, CDR2 SVGIG (reference sequence). The CDR3 is 15 residues long. V shed 1 base and J shed 3 bases, with 16 bases lying between them. The CDR3 coding sequence is TGTGCCTGGAGTGGACTCGGGACATTTCACTACGAGCAGTACTTC. Protein sequence: CAWSGLGTFHYEQYF.

V and J are TRBV6-5 and TRBJ2-1, with D possibly TRBD1 on 5 matching bases. The CDR3 has 15 residues. The V end lost 5 bases, the J end lost 0 bases, and 11 bases lay between the germline ends. CDR1 and CDR2 (germline): MNHEY, SVGAGI. The CDR3 loop is CASSVDSRSYNEQFF. In DNA, the CDR3 is TGTGCCAGCAGTGTTGACAGTCGCTCCTACAATGAGCAGTTCTTC.

The DNA of the CDR3 is TGTGCCAGCAGCGTATCCGGGGCTAGCGGAAGGTACAATGAGCAGTTCTTC. It codes for CASSVSGASGRYNEQFF. The chain employs TRBV9 and TRBJ2-1; 7 nucleotides line up with TRBD2. This CDR3 has 17 residues. Per the germline V gene, CDR1 is SGDLS and CDR2 is YYNGEE. J gave up 4 bases and V 1 base, and 11 bases lay outside the gene matches.

This clone was detected once. The chain combines TRBV6-1 with TRBJ2-7, with 9 bases lining up with TRBD1. This CDR3 comprises 14 residues. V dropped 7 bases and J dropped 7; count of bases not matched to a gene: 11. In germline, CDR1 is MNHNS, CDR2 SASEGT. The CDR3 bases are TGTGCCAGCAAAACCGGGACAGGGTTCTATGAGCAGTACTTC. This sequence encodes CASKTGTGFYEQYF.

The CDR3 sequence: CASSEAYGRAINEQFF. CDR3 DNA sequence: TGTGCCAGCAGTGAAGCTTACGGGAGGGCCATAAATGAGCAGTTCTTC. The rearrangement joins TRBV6-1 to TRBJ2-1, with 8 bases identical to TRBD2. The germline V gene has CDR1 MNHNS and CDR2 SASEGT. The CDR3 runs 16 residues. After removal of 0 bases from V and 7 bases from J, the junction contained 8 bases not matched to a gene.

This chain connects TRBV30 to TRBJ2-7; tentatively, D is TRBD1 or TRBD2 (5 bases each). Germline V lookup: CDR1 GTSNPN, CDR2 SVGIG (reference sequence). V lost 8 bases to trimming and J lost 6 bases, with 29 bases between them. There are 16 residues in the CDR3. The CDR3 DNA reads TGTGCCCAAAACAAGGGACCGCAATATGGAGTCGGCGAGCAGTACTTC. This encodes CAQNKGPQYGVGEQYF.

The rearrangement joins TRBV29-1 to TRBJ2-6; no firm D call. This CDR3 is 15 amino acids long. The germline V gene has CDR1 SQVTM and CDR2 ANQGSEA. Trimming pared 5 bases from V and 0 bases from J, leaving 11 bases between. CDR3 DNA: TGCAGCGTTTTTACCCGAAGCTCTGGGGCCAACGTCCTGACTTTC. Protein sequence: CSVFTRSSGANVLTF.

The table lists this clone with a few counts. The chain uses TRBV6-4 and TRBJ2-3, with D tentatively TRBD2 (6 bases). The CDR3 covers 16 residues. V lost 0 bases, J lost 4 bases, and 14 bases lay in between. The germline CDR1 and CDR2 sequences are MRHNA and SNTAGT. The CDR3 sequence is CASSDSSPGGPDTQYF. The DNA for the CDR3 is TGTGCCAGCAGTGACTCAAGCCCCGGGGGACCAGATACGCAGTATTTT.

This chain uses TRBV9 with TRBJ2-1; D uncertain. The ends were cut back, 0 bases at V and 5 bases at J, with 9 bases in the middle. Per germline, CDR1 SGDLS and CDR2 YYNGEE. CDR3 length: 14 residues. The CDR3 reads CASSVGGGNNEQFF. CDR3 bases: TGTGCCAGCAGCGTAGGTGGTGGGAACAATGAGCAGTTCTTC.

The chain recombines TRBV9 with TRBJ2-2; D tentatively fits TRBD1 or TRBD2 (5 bases each). V was pared by 0 bases and J by 3 bases, with 15 bases between. The CDR3 length is 17 residues. Germline loops: CDR1 SGDLS, CDR2 YYNGEE. The CDR3 region is CASSVAGTVPDTGELFF. The CDR3 coding sequence is TGTGCCAGCAGCGTAGCTGGGACCGTCCCCGACACCGGGGAGCTGTTTTTT.

This rearrangement joins TRBV7-9 to TRBJ1-3; D possibly corresponds to TRBD1 (5 bases). This CDR3 contains 15 residues. Deletions cut 3 bases from V and 3 bases from J, with 12 bases between. Germline V gene data show CDR1 as SEHNR and CDR2 as FQNEAQ (reference sequence). CDR3 sequence: CASSFPRADGNTIYF. CDR3 in DNA: TGTGCCAGCAGCTTCCCCAGGGCTGATGGAAACACCATATATTTT.

The chain links TRBV7-8 to TRBJ2-1; the D gene could be TRBD1 or TRBD2 (10 bases each). Germline CDR1 is SGHVS and CDR2 is FQNEAQ. The length of the CDR3 is 19 residues. Trimming shortened V by 5 bases and J by 5 bases, and 28 bases separated the two germline ends. CDR3 DNA sequence: TGTGCCAGCAGCCGGGGGACAGGGGAGACTAGCGGGCCCGACAATGAGCAGTTCTTC. This sequence encodes CASSRGTGETSGPDNEQFF.

The chain combines TRBV27 with TRBJ2-7; 7 bases are shared with TRBD1. Germline V gene sequence: CDR1 MNHEY, CDR2 SMNVEV (reference sequence). With 4 bases clipped from V and 4 bases from J, the junction kept 7 bases outside the gene matches. The CDR3 runs to 14 residues. CDR3 bases: TGTGCCAGCAGTTATAGGGACAGAGCTTACGAGCAGTACTTC. This sequence encodes CASSYRDRAYEQYF.

Here the CDR3 DNA reads TGCGCCAGCAGCACCTACAGGGGGAACACTGAAGCTTTCTTT. This translates into CASSTYRGNTEAFF. V usage is TRBV5-1 and J usage is TRBJ1-1, with 7 nucleotides matching TRBD1. With V trimmed by 4 bases and J by 1 base, 4 bases remained unmatched. The CDR3 is 14 residues long. Germline assignment: CDR1 SGHRS and CDR2 YFSETQ. The entire variable domain, with the rest obtained from reference TRBV5-1 and TRBJ1-1, is as follows: KAGVTQTPRYLIKTRGQQVTLSCSPISGHRSVSWYQQTPGQGLQFLFEYFSETQRNKGNFPGRFSGRQFSNSRSEMNVSTLELGDSALYLCASSTYRGNTEAFFGQGTRLTVV.

The rearrangement uses TRBV6-5 and TRBJ2-1; either TRBD1 or TRBD2 may fit D (6 bases each). Trimming pared 8 bases from V and 1 base from J, leaving 15 bases between. This CDR3 contains 15 residues. The germline V gene encodes CDR1 MNHEY and CDR2 SVGAGI. CDR3 in amino acids: CASGNRGVSYNEQFF. CDR3 nucleotides: TGTGCCAGCGGAAATAGGGGGGTATCCTACAATGAGCAGTTCTTC.

The V call is TRBV6-1, the J call TRBJ1-5, with 9 bases fitting TRBD1. Unmatched junction bases numbered 2, after V lost 2 bases and J lost 6 bases. The CDR3 extends over 14 amino acids. The V gene's germline CDR1 is MNHNS and CDR2 SASEGT. This chain's CDR3 is CASSERTGAQPQHF. CDR3 sequence (DNA): TGTGCCAGCAGTGAAAGGACAGGGGCTCAGCCCCAGCATTTT.

The J gene is TRBJ1-2, the V gene TRBV4-1; D unclear. CDR1 and CDR2 from the germline V gene are MGHRA and YSYEKL. V was shortened by 0 bases and J by 0 bases, with 11 bases between the two germline ends. This CDR3 spans 16 amino acids. The CDR3 DNA is TGCGCCAGCAGCCAAGATCCACAGACGGCTAACTATGGCTACACCTTC. Translated, it gives CASSQDPQTANYGYTF.

The chain employs TRBV5-1 and TRBJ1-1; D gene ambiguous. V was trimmed by 0 bases and J by 0 bases, leaving 6 bases between them. The CDR3 runs to 14 residues. Germline lookup yields CDR1 SGHRS and CDR2 YFSETQ. The CDR3 DNA sequence: TGCGCCAGCAGCTTGGCCCGTCTGAACACTGAAGCTTTCTTT. This codes for CASSLARLNTEAFF.

The chain combines TRBV5-1 with TRBJ1-1, with 10 bases fitting TRBD1. This CDR3 spans 16 amino acids. After removal of 0 bases from V and 3 bases from J, the junction contained 5 bases not matched to a gene. Germline CDR1 is SGHRS and CDR2 is YFSETQ. The CDR3 DNA sequence: TGCGCCAGCAGCTTGGTTGGGACAGGGGTCGACACTGAAGCTTTCTTT. As protein: CASSLVGTGVDTEAFF.